This TCR beta chain was observed in a study of cytotoxic CD8 clonotypes in ibrutinib-treated CLL. In regard to this clone: The antigen remains undetermined.

Trimming removed 3 bases at V and 6 bases at J, with 15 bases between. The CDR3 runs 14 residues. Looked up from germline, CDR1 is KGHSH and CDR2 is LQKENI. Study conclusions and caveats: Rare overall, public clonotypes shrank or held steady under therapy. Different sampling times were used for sustained-remission and progressing patients.

Repertoires were generated with immunoSEQ multiplex PCR, while TCRdb's copy carries only in-frame clones and drops some. The sample lists 200,000 or so clones; over 65% were seen once. The specimen comprised PBMCs, sampled after 12 months of ibrutinib treatment. The rearrangement joins TRBV18 to TRBJ2-7; weak D call: TRBD1 (6 bases). The receptor was derived from a human donor with chronic lymphocytic leukemia. The CDR3 here is CASSPTGLPLEQYF. The DNA for the CDR3 is TGTGCCAGCTCACCTACAGGGCTCCCACTCGAGCAGTACTTC.